This T cell receptor (beta chain) was identified during a study of cytomegalovirus exposure and HLA in healthy donors. Across the study: Some 85 million unique TCRs from HLA-typed donors were held in an early data release.

The study ran its PCR with 60 Vbeta and 13 Jbeta primers. Clones were sequenced by immunoSEQ multiplex PCR, and TCRdb holds only the in-frame ones, with some missing. The table records some 120,000 clones, roughly 80% of them present only once. Findings and limits, study-wide: Another analysis was done later, and it associated 16,951 TCR beta sequences with HLA alleles at 0.05 false discovery rate. A link between a missense DCLRE1C variant and TCR beta V- and J-gene trimming emerged from a later analysis. It emerged from a later analysis that several of the most significant clusters appeared to be linked to common viral pathogens.

The germline V gene has CDR1 MDHEN and CDR2 SYDVKM. J lost 6 bases, V lost 3 bases, and 6 bases had no gene match. The CDR3 runs to 15 residues. As to this clone: Its antigen is unidentified.

This receptor was obtained from a male donor in good health and CMV-seronegative. Sequencing was performed on PBMCs. This rearrangement joins TRBV28 to TRBJ2-1; 9 bases match TRBD2. CDR3 sequence: CASSLEAGGPNEQFF. The CDR3 region has the DNA TGTGCCAGCAGTTTGGAGGCGGGGGGGCCCAATGAGCAGTTCTTC.